The T cell receptor beta chain described here comes from a study of T cell responses to AZD1222 COVID-19 vaccine. Study-level points and caveats: Clonal diversity was possibly underestimated, and the donors were mostly white British, with more females.

Germline loops: CDR1 GTSNPN, CDR2 SVGIG (reference sequence). CDR3 size: 13 residues. V was pared by 4 bases and J by 2 bases, with 12 bases between. Produced via immunoSEQ multiplex PCR; TCRdb's table is partial and in-frame only. The data show about 110,000 clones, around 86% seen once. To note about this clone: Its antigen is undetermined.

This material consisted of peripheral blood, taken on day 0 of AZD1222 vaccination. This chain joins TRBV30 and TRBJ2-7; a weak D match, TRBD1 (6 bases). This clonotype was sampled from an adult in good health. CDR3 nucleotides: TGTGCCTGGACTCTCACAGGGACCTACGAGCAGTACTTC. Its translation is CAWTLTGTYEQYF.